The rows below give T cell receptor beta chains drawn from one sample of a study of cytomegalovirus exposure and HLA in healthy donors. The assay was immunoSEQ multiplex PCR, and TCRdb's table has in-frame clones only and misses some. Found here are 150,000 to 200,000 clones, 70% to 75% of them singletons; the top ten hold about 4.3%. What was sequenced was PBMCs. These receptor sequences come from a man aged 18 to 29 in good health and CMV-seropositive. CDR3s include the opening cysteine and the closing phenylalanine or tryptophan. D genes are given only for firm matches. The size entry is marked missing in some rows and otherwise reads once, few, many or a size class.

TRBJ2-6,TRBV2,-,TRBD1,TGTGCCAGCAGTGAAGGACAGGGCTCTGGGGCCAACGTCCTGACTTTC,CASSEGQGSGANVLTF
TRBJ1-4,TRBV7-9,once,TRBD1,TGTGCCAGCAGCAGGGGGCCACCTAATGAAAAACTGTTTTTT,CASSRGPPNEKLFF
TRBJ1-6,TRBV28,-,-,TGTGCCAGCAGTTTGTGGCAGGATAATTCACCCCTCCACTTT,CASSLWQDNSPLHF
TRBJ1-2,TRBV27,once,TRBD1,TGTGCCAGCAGTATACAGGGGGCTGGGGGCTACACCTTC,CASSIQGAGGYTF
TRBJ1-1,TRBV19,-,TRBD1,TGTGCCAGTTGGGGCCAAGATTCCGGGACAGGGAACACTGAAGCTTTCTTT,CASWGQDSGTGNTEAFF
TRBJ1-1,TRBV19,-,-,TGTGCCAGTAGTGGGGGGGTTGGGGGGGCGTCGGAAGCTTTCTTT,CASSGGVGGASEAFF
TRBJ2-3,TRBV5-1,-,TRBD2,TGCGCCAGCAGGCCTAACCAACTAGCGGGGGAAGATACGCAGTATTTT,CASRPNQLAGEDTQYF
TRBJ2-5,TRBV5-1,-,-,TGCGCCAGCAGCTTGGACAGGGTAGGAGAGACCCAGTACTTC,CASSLDRVGETQYF
TRBJ1-2,TRBV7-6,-,-,TGTGCCAGCAGCTTAGGGGCCGGGGAGGACTATGGCTACACCTTC,CASSLGAGEDYGYTF
TRBJ2-3,TRBV5-6,-,TRBD2,TGTGCCAGCAGATTCGGACTAGCGGGATATACAGATACGCAGTATTTT,CASRFGLAGYTDTQYF
TRBJ1-1,TRBV20-1,few,-,TGCAGCGGGAAATTTAACACTGAAGCTTTCTTT,CSGKFNTEAFF
TRBJ2-6,TRBV5-1,-,TRBD1,TGCGCCAGCAGACGCGGGACAGGGGGCTCTGGGGCCAACGTCCTGACTTTC,CASRRGTGGSGANVLTF
TRBJ2-3,TRBV11-3,-,TRBD2,TGTGCCAGCAGCTCCGGGACTAGCGGGCCAGATACGCAGTATTTT,CASSSGTSGPDTQYF
TRBJ1-2,TRBV28,-,-,TGTGCCAGCAGTCTGGACAGCCTCTATGGCTACACCTTC,CASSLDSLYGYTF
TRBJ1-2,TRBV21-1,few,-,TGTGCCAGCAGCAAAGCGGCATTCTATGGCTACACCTTC,CASSKAAFYGYTF
TRBJ2-3,TRBV5-6,-,-,TGTGCCAGCAGCCACCGGACGGGGAGCACAGATACGCAGTATTTT,CASSHRTGSTDTQYF
TRBJ1-2,TRBV7-9,once,-,TGTGCCAGCAGCAAGACAGACTATGGCTACACCTTC,CASSKTDYGYTF
TRBJ2-5,TRBV6-1,-,TRBD1,TGTGCCAGCAGTGAATCCGGCAGGGGGCAAGAGACCCAGTACTTC,CASSESGRGQETQYF
TRBJ1-1,TRBV29-1,-,TRBD1,TGCAGCGTGCTTGGGACAGGGGGTATCCCTGAAGCTTTCTTT,CSVLGTGGIPEAFF
TRBJ1-2,TRBV4-2,-,TRBD1,TGTGCCAGCAGCCAGACAGGGTCCTATGGCTACACCTTC,CASSQTGSYGYTF
TRBJ1-4,TRBV11-2,-,TRBD1,TGTGCCAGCAGCTACGGACAGGGGAGTGAAAAACTGTTTTTT,CASSYGQGSEKLFF
TRBJ1-2,TRBV14,-,TRBD1,TGTGCCAGCAGCGGGACAGGCGGCGGCTACACCTTC,CASSGTGGGYTF
TRBJ1-4,TRBV7-2,few,TRBD1,TGTGCCAGCAGCCCCGGGACAGGAGGGGAAAAACTGTTTTTT,CASSPGTGGEKLFF
TRBJ2-1,TRBV5-1,-,TRBD2,TGCGCCAGCAGCCTTGGGCATAGCGGGATGGGGGGTAATGAGCAGTTCTTC,CASSLGHSGMGGNEQFF
TRBJ1-4,TRBV6-1,few,-,TGTGCCAGCAGTGAAAAAATTATCGCACGTGGAGGGGAAAAACTGTTTTTT,CASSEKIIARGGEKLFF
TRBJ2-2,TRBV11-2,-,-,TGTGCCAGCAGCTCAGGGGCCGGGGACATAAGTGGGCTTGGCGGGGAGCTGTTTTTT,CASSSGAGDISGLGGELFF
TRBJ2-3,TRBV5-1,few,TRBD1,TGCGCCAGCAGCTTATGGGGACAGGGGGCTAATACGCAGTATTTT,CASSLWGQGANTQYF
TRBJ1-2,TRBV5-1,-,TRBD1,TGCGCCAGCAGCATAGACAGGGCTTCCGACTATGGCTACACCTTC,CASSIDRASDYGYTF
TRBJ1-1,TRBV11-2,-,TRBD1,TGTGCCAGCAGCTTAGGTCTGGACAGGGACGACACTGAAGCTTTCTTT,CASSLGLDRDDTEAFF